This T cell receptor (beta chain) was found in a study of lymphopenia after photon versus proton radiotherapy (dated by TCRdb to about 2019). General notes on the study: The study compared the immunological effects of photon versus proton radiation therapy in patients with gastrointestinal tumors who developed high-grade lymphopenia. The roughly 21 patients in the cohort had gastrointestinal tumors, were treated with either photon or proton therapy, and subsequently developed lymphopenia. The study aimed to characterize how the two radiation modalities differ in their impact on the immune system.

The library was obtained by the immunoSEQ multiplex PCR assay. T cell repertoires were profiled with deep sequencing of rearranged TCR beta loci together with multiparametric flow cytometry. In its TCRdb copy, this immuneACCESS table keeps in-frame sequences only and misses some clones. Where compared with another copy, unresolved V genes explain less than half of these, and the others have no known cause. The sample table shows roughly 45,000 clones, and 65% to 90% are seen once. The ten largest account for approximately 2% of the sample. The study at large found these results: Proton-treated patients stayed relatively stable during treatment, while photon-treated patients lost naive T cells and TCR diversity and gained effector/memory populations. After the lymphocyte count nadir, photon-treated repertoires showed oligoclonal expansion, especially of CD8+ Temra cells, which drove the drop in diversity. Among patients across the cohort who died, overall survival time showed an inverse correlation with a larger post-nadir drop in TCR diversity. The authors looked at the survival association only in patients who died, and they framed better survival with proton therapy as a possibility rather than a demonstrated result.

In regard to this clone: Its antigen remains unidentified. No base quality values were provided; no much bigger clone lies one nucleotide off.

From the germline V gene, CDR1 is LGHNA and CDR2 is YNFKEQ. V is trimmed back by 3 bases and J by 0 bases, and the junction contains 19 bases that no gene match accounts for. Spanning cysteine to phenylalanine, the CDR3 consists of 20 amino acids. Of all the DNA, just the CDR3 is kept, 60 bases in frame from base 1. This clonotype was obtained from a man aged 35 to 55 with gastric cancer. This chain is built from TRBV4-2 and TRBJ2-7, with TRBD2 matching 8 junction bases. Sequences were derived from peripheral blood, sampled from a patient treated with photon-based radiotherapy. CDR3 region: CASSQSYRGTSGESSYEQYF. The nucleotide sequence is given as TGTGCCAGCAGCCAGTCTTACCGGGGAACTAGCGGAGAAAGCTCCTACGAGCAGTACTTC.